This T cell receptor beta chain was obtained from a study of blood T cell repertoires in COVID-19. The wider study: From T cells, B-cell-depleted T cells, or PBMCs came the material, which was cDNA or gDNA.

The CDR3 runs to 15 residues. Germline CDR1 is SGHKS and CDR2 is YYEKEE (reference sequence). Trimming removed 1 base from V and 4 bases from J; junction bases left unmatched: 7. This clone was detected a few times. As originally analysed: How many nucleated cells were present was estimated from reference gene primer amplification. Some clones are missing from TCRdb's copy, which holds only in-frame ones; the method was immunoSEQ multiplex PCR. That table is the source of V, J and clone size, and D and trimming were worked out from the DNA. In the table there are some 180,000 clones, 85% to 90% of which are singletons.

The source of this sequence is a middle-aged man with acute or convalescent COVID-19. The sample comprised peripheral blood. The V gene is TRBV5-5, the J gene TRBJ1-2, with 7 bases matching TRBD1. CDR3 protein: CASSLSAGGSYGYTF. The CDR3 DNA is TGTGCCAGCAGCTTGTCGGCAGGGGGGAGCTATGGCTACACCTTC.